This T cell receptor (beta chain) stems from a study of shared clonotypes between healthy human individuals. Looking at the study overall: Ranging from 18 to 49 in age, donors were two women and three men. Three CD4 naive, three CD4 memory, two CD8 naive and one CD8 memory plate were used per donor. Study outcomes and limitations: Relative to memory subsets, naive subsets generally showed larger estimated richness.

The ends lost 7 bases at V and 6 bases at J; junction bases unmatched: 0. This CDR3 is 13 amino acids long. Germline CDR1 is SGHRS and CDR2 is YFSETQ. Repertoires were generated with immunoSEQ multiplex PCR, while TCRdb's copy carries only in-frame clones and drops some. The sample includes 2 million to 2.5 million clones, around 95% of them seen just once. Worth noting for this clone: The antigen is undetermined.

The TCR sequence derives from a young man in good health. The chain couples TRBV5-1 to TRBJ2-1, with TRBD2 matching over 14 bases. Sample: naive CD4+ T cells sorted from blood. Subset: CD45RA+ positively selected. CDR3 sequence: CASGTSGSNEQFF. The CDR3 DNA reads TGCGCCAGCGGGACTAGCGGGAGCAATGAGCAGTTCTTC.